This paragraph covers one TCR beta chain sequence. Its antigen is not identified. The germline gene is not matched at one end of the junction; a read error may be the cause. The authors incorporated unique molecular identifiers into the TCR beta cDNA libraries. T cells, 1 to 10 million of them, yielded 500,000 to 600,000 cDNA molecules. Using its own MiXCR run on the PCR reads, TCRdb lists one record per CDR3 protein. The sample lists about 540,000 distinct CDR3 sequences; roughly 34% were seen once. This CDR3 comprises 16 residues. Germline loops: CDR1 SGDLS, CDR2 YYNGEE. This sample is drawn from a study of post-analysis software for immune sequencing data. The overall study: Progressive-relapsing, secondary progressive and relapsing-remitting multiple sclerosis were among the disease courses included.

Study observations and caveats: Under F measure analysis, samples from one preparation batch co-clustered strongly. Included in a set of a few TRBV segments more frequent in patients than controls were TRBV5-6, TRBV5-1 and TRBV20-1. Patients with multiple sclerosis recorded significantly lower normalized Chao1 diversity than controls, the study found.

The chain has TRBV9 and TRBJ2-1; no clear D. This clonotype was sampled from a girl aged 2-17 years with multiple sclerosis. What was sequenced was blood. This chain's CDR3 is CASSVAGSSSYNEPFF. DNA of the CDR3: TGTGCCAGCAGCGTAGCTGGTTCGAGCTCCTACAATGAGCCGTTCTTC.